This TCR beta chain was recovered during a study of blood T cell repertoires in COVID-19. The germline V gene encodes CDR1 MNHEY and CDR2 SVGAGI. The CDR3 sequence is 13 residues long. V lost 4 bases and J 7 bases, leaving 11 bases between the germline ends. Profiling relied on immunoSEQ multiplex PCR, and the TCRdb table lists in-frame clones only, not all of them. Of roughly 120,000 clones listed, around four fifths are singletons. Sequenced sample: peripheral blood. This chain connects TRBV6-5 to TRBJ1-5; D remains ambiguous. The sequence was collected from a woman in her 70s with acute or convalescent COVID-19. The DNA of the CDR3 is TGTGCCAGCAGTTCCCTGGGCGGGCAGCCCCAGCATTTT. Amino acids: CASSSLGGQPQHF.